Presented here are 32 T cell receptor beta chains from one specimen sequenced in a study of technical replicates of blood from four donors. The data were produced by immunoSEQ multiplex PCR, yet TCRdb's version contains in-frame clones alone and is incomplete. This sample has about 56,000 clones, with about 95% found just once. Input material: PBMCs. These receptors were taken from a human donor in good health. Some clones in this sample may be carry-over from other donors' samples.

This chain uses TRBV7-9 with TRBJ2-5; perhaps TRBD1 as D (5 bases). The germline CDR1 and CDR2 sequences are SEHNR and FQNEAQ (reference sequence). The CDR3 has 15 amino acids. V dropped 0 bases and J dropped 1 base, with 9 bases sitting between them. The CDR3 bases are TGTGCCAGCAGCTTAGCGCTGACAGCCCAAGAGACCCAGTACTTC. This encodes CASSLALTAQETQYF.

The V call is TRBV5-4, the J call TRBJ2-1, with 7 bases identical to TRBD2. Germline assignment: CDR1 SGHNT and CDR2 YYREEE (reference sequence). The CDR3 is 15 residues long. V dropped 0 bases and J dropped 7; count of bases not matched to a gene: 7. DNA of the CDR3: TGTGCCAGCAGCTTGGCGCTTAGCGGGTCGAATGAGCAGTTCTTC. Its translation: CASSLALSGSNEQFF.

The rearrangement links TRBV10-3 to TRBJ1-1, with D possibly TRBD1 on 6 matching bases. V dropped 3 bases and J dropped 5 bases, with 10 bases sitting between them. The CDR3 loop spans 13 amino acids. Per germline, CDR1 ENHRY and CDR2 SYGVKD. Written as DNA, the CDR3 is TGTGCCATCAGTGACACAGGGTGGACTGAAGCTTTCTTT. Its protein product is CAISDTGWTEAFF.

J is TRBJ1-2 and V is TRBV7-2; 8 bases align to TRBD1. Trimming at V came to 2 bases and at J to 5 bases, leaving 7 bases not matched to a gene. The length of the CDR3 is 15 residues. The germline CDR1 and CDR2 sequences are SGHTA and FQGNSA. CDR3: CASSLSRDRTYGYTF. The DNA of the CDR3 is TGTGCCAGCAGCTTAAGCCGGGACAGGACATATGGCTACACCTTC.

The J gene is TRBJ2-1, the V gene TRBV9, with 12 bases identical to TRBD2. This CDR3 is built from 14 residues. With V trimmed by 4 bases and J by 8 bases, 4 bases remained unmatched. Germline lookup yields CDR1 SGDLS and CDR2 YYNGEE. CDR3 protein: CASSPGLAGHEQFF. Written as DNA, the CDR3 is TGTGCCAGCAGCCCAGGACTAGCGGGACATGAGCAGTTCTTC.

The chain links TRBV6-5 to TRBJ2-1; D possibly corresponds to TRBD2 (6 bases). V was cut by 7 bases and J by 6 bases, with 16 bases left in between. This CDR3 is built from 14 residues. CDR1 MNHEY and CDR2 SVGAGI come from the germline V gene. This CDR3 is CASTGDFSSNEQFF. The CDR3, as DNA: TGTGCCAGCACGGGGGACTTTTCTTCCAATGAGCAGTTCTTC.

Remarks on this clone: Other DNA sequences of this sample code for an identical CDR3. The genes are TRBV7-9 and TRBJ2-7; D is perhaps TRBD2 (5 bases). This CDR3 has 15 residues. Germline V gives CDR1 SEHNR, CDR2 FQNEAQ (reference sequence). The germline V and J ends were trimmed by 3 bases and 2 bases, with 14 bases remaining between them. The CDR3 nucleotides read TGTGCCAGCAGCTTGGCCGACGGGAAGACCTACGAGCAGTACTTC. Its protein is CASSLADGKTYEQYF.

V usage is TRBV10-3 and J usage is TRBJ2-7, with 7 bases aligning to TRBD2. Germline V lookup: CDR1 ENHRY, CDR2 SYGVKD. The CDR3 loop spans 13 amino acids. The V and J ends lost 3 bases and 3 bases, in that order; junction bases with no gene match: 2. The CDR3: CAISDTSDYEQYF. DNA for the CDR3: TGTGCCATCAGTGATACTAGCGACTACGAGCAGTACTTC.

The genes are TRBV4-2 and TRBJ1-3; D is perhaps TRBD1 (6 bases). The V and J ends lost 7 bases and 0 bases respectively, with 13 bases between them. The CDR3 is 15 amino acids. The germline CDR1 and CDR2 sequences are LGHNA and YNFKEQ. This chain's CDR3 is CASTAGQSSGNTIYF. CDR3 coding DNA: TGTGCCAGCACCGCCGGACAGAGCTCTGGAAACACCATATATTTT.

The chain couples TRBV2 to TRBJ2-2, with 7 bases fitting TRBD1. This CDR3 comprises 15 residues. J gave up 1 base and V 4 bases, and 3 bases lay outside the gene matches. CDR1 is SNHLY and CDR2 is FYNNEI in the germline V gene. The CDR3 DNA sequence: TGTGCCAGCAGTGGAGACAGGGTGAACACCGGGGAGCTGTTTTTT. It translates to CASSGDRVNTGELFF.

V and J are TRBV18 and TRBJ1-4; no clear D. V lost 3 bases, J lost 7 bases, and 12 bases lay in between. Germline V gene lookup returns CDR1 KGHSH and CDR2 LQKENI. This CDR3 contains 14 residues. The CDR3 bases are TGTGCCAGCTCACCTGGTCCGAGTAGTGAAAAACTGTTTTTT. Its translation: CASSPGPSSEKLFF.

The V and J genes are TRBV10-3 and TRBJ2-1; D is undetermined. V lost 3 bases and J lost 6, with 9 bases in between. This CDR3 contains 13 residues. The germline V gene has CDR1 ENHRY and CDR2 SYGVKD. The chain's CDR3 is CAISEPLGNEQFF. The CDR3 DNA follows: TGTGCCATCAGTGAACCCCTAGGCAATGAGCAGTTCTTC.

The CDR3 loop reads CASSKGGEQYF. The CDR3 DNA is TGTGCCAGCTCCAAAGGGGGCGAGCAGTACTTC. The V call is TRBV18, the J call TRBJ2-7; the D gene is possibly TRBD1 (6 bases). Trimming shortened V by 6 bases and J by 6 bases, and 9 bases separated the two germline ends. The CDR3 is 11 residues long. Germline V gene sequence: CDR1 KGHSH, CDR2 LQKENI.

The rearrangement links TRBV9 to TRBJ2-7, with a tentative D call TRBD1 (6 bases). Trimming removed 4 bases at V and 5 bases at J, with 13 bases between. Per the germline V gene, CDR1 is SGDLS and CDR2 is YYNGEE. CDR3 size: 13 residues. DNA of the CDR3: TGTGCCAGCAGCTTCAGGGGAGAGAACGAGCAGTACTTC. This sequence encodes CASSFRGENEQYF.

This chain connects TRBV11-3 to TRBJ2-1; maybe TRBD2 (5 bases). V lost 4 bases and J lost 10, with 11 bases in between. This CDR3 is 12 amino acids long. CDR1 is SGHNT, CDR2 YENEEA, per germline. CDR3 sequence (DNA): TGTGCCAGCAGCTCAGGCGGGCGGGAGCAGTTCTTC. It codes for CASSSGGREQFF.

This chain links TRBV5-6 with TRBJ2-1; 16 bases align to TRBD2. Germline values: CDR1 SGHDT, CDR2 YYEEEE. The V and J ends lost 6 bases and 5 bases, in that order; junction bases with no gene match: 11. The CDR3 is 18 amino acids. The CDR3 reads CASTPMGTSGGAHNEQFF. As DNA, the CDR3 is TGTGCCAGCACCCCCATGGGGACTAGCGGGGGGGCCCACAATGAGCAGTTCTTC. Full variable domain (remainder filled in from reference TRBV5-6 and TRBJ2-1): DAGVTQSPTHLIKTRGQQVTLRCSPKSGHDTVSWYQQALGQGPQFIFQYYEEEERQRGNFPDRFSGHQFPNYSSELNVNALLLGDSALYLCASTPMGTSGGAHNEQFFGPGTRLTVL.

The J gene is TRBJ2-5, the V gene TRBV7-2, with 8 bases identical to TRBD2. This CDR3 spans 16 amino acids. Trimming cost V 0 bases and J 5 bases; bases outside gene matches: 8. The V gene's germline CDR1 is SGHTA and CDR2 FQGNSA. CDR3 sequence: CASSLALRGGGETQYF. DNA of the CDR3: TGTGCCAGCAGCTTAGCGCTCCGGGGGGGCGGGGAGACCCAGTACTTC.

This clone was recorded only once. V usage is TRBV10-3 and J usage is TRBJ1-1; weak D call: TRBD1 (6 bases). Germline assignment: CDR1 ENHRY and CDR2 SYGVKD. The V gene lost 3 bases and the J gene lost 3 bases, with 14 bases spanning the gap. The length of the CDR3 is 15 residues. CDR3 sequence (DNA): TGTGCCATCAGTGACCAGAACAGGGCTGACACTGAAGCTTTCTTT. Translation gives CAISDQNRADTEAFF.

The chain joins TRBV6-6 to TRBJ1-3; D is possibly TRBD1 (5 bases). The CDR3 consists of 14 residues. V shed 5 bases and J shed 0 bases, with 8 bases lying between them. CDR1 is MNHNY and CDR2 is SVGAGI in the germline V gene (reference sequence). CDR3 sequence reads: CASSDSASGNTIYF. DNA of the CDR3: TGTGCCAGCAGTGACAGCGCCTCTGGAAACACCATATATTTT.

V gene TRBV9 combines with J gene TRBJ1-3; D is ambiguous. Germline-derived CDR1 and CDR2 are SGDLS and YYNGEE. The CDR3 is 16 residues long. V was trimmed by 4 bases and J by 0 bases, leaving 14 bases between them. DNA for the CDR3: TGTGCCAGCAGCCCTTTCTCGGGATACTCTGGAAACACCATATATTTT. It yields the protein CASSPFSGYSGNTIYF.

The chain carries TRBV7-2 and TRBJ1-2; 7 bases agree with TRBD1. The germline V gene encodes CDR1 SGHTA and CDR2 FQGNSA. Unmatched junction bases numbered 8, after V lost 5 bases and J lost 8 bases. The CDR3 length is 13 residues. The CDR3: CASSMTGHEGYTF. The CDR3 DNA reads as TGTGCCAGCAGCATGACAGGGCACGAAGGCTACACCTTC.

This clone came up once. The chain uses TRBV10-3 and TRBJ1-2, with 8 bases lining up with TRBD1. V lost 0 bases and J lost 4; bases outside the gene matches: 4. Germline V gene lookup returns CDR1 ENHRY and CDR2 SYGVKD. The CDR3 length is 15 residues. As DNA, the CDR3 is TGTGCCATCAGTGAGTCTGGGCAGGGGGCCTATGGCTACACCTTC. Translated, it gives CAISESGQGAYGYTF.

Turning to this clone: Different DNA sequences within this sample yield the same CDR3. The chain recombines TRBV6-5 with TRBJ2-7; D is possibly TRBD2 (6 bases). This CDR3 has 14 residues. Trimming took 0 bases from V and 2 from J, leaving 8 bases between them. The germline V gene has CDR1 MNHEY and CDR2 SVGAGI. The CDR3 here is CASSYSGGPYEQYF. The CDR3 DNA reads as TGTGCCAGCAGTTACTCGGGGGGTCCCTACGAGCAGTACTTC.

The chain joins TRBV6-5 to TRBJ1-1; no clear D gene. The V end lost 7 bases, the J end lost 6 bases, and 15 bases lay between the germline ends. The CDR3 consists of 13 residues. CDR1 and CDR2 (germline): MNHEY, SVGAGI. The CDR3 sequence: CASTETTFPEAFF. The CDR3 DNA reads as TGTGCCAGCACGGAGACCACGTTCCCTGAAGCTTTCTTT.

The chain carries TRBV11-1 and TRBJ1-5, with a possible D match to TRBD1 (6 bases). CDR3 size: 13 residues. In germline, CDR1 is SGHAT, CDR2 FQDESV (reference sequence). V was pared by 1 base and J by 9 bases, with 10 bases between. CDR3 protein: CASSLGTDRPQHF. Here the CDR3 DNA reads TGTGCCAGCAGCTTAGGGACGGACAGGCCCCAGCATTTT.

The chain combines TRBV11-1 with TRBJ1-1; TRBD1 aligns across 11 bases. Germline CDR1 and CDR2: SGHAT and FQDESV (reference sequence). This CDR3 is 16 amino acids long. Germline trimming cut 3 bases from V and 4 bases from J; bases unmatched to any gene: 7. CDR3: CASSFGTGGSSTEAFF. CDR3 sequence (DNA): TGTGCCAGCAGCTTTGGGACAGGGGGGTCGAGCACTGAAGCTTTCTTT.

The rearrangement links TRBV4-2 to TRBJ2-1, with D tentatively TRBD1 (5 bases). V gave up 0 bases and J gave up 0 bases, with 9 bases separating them. Germline CDR1 reads LGHNA; CDR2 reads YNFKEQ. The CDR3 length is 16 residues. The CDR3 spells CASSQDVRGSYNEQFF. DNA for the CDR3: TGTGCCAGCAGCCAAGATGTAAGGGGCTCCTACAATGAGCAGTTCTTC.

This chain uses TRBV14 with TRBJ1-1, with D unclear. V was pared by 1 base and J by 1 base, with 7 bases between. The germline gives CDR1 SGHDN, CDR2 FVKESK. CDR3 size: 14 residues. The CDR3: CASSQGHSNTEAFF. The DNA for the CDR3 is TGTGCCAGCAGCCAAGGACACTCGAACACTGAAGCTTTCTTT.

The chain links TRBV7-3 to TRBJ2-2; perhaps TRBD2 as D (5 bases). V dropped 8 bases and J dropped 0 bases, with 13 bases sitting between them. The CDR3 consists of 15 residues. From germline, CDR1 is SGHTA and CDR2 FQGTGA. Here the CDR3 reads CASRPGGSNTGELFF. The CDR3 nucleotides read TGTGCCAGCCGCCCGGGCGGGTCGAACACCGGGGAGCTGTTTTTT.

The chain has TRBV30 and TRBJ2-7; TRBD1 might be the D (5 bases). The CDR3 sequence is 14 residues long. V was cut by 0 bases and J by 1 base, with 10 bases left in between. Germline V CDR1 and CDR2: GTSNPN, SVGIG (reference sequence). In nucleotides, the CDR3 is TGTGCCTGGAGTGTAACAGGTTTATCCTACGAGCAGTACTTC. As protein: CAWSVTGLSYEQYF.

The V call is TRBV7-9, the J call TRBJ2-5; perhaps TRBD2 as D (7 bases). CDR1 and CDR2 from the germline V gene are SEHNR and FQNEAQ (reference sequence). The CDR3 has 16 residues. V was pared by 2 bases and J by 4 bases, with 17 bases between. CDR3: CASSLSAGAMLETQYF. DNA of the CDR3: TGTGCCAGCAGCTTAAGTGCGGGGGCGATGTTAGAGACCCAGTACTTC.

V usage is TRBV7-2 and J usage is TRBJ2-7; the D gene is possibly TRBD2 (5 bases). This CDR3 comprises 16 residues. Germline-derived CDR1 and CDR2 are SGHTA and FQGNSA. Trimming removed 1 base at V and 0 bases at J, with 13 bases between. CDR3 in amino acids: CASSLGDLASSYEQYF. DNA of the CDR3: TGTGCCAGCAGCTTAGGAGACCTAGCTAGCTCCTACGAGCAGTACTTC.